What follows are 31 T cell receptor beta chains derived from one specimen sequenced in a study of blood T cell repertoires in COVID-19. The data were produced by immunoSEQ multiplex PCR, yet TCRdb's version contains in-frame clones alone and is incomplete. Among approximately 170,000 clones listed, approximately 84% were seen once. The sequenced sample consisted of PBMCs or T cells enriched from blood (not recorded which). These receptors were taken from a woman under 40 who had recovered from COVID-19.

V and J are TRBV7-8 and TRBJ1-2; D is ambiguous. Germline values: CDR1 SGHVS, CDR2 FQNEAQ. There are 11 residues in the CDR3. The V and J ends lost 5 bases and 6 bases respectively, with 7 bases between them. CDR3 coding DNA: TGTGCCAGCAGCCCGGGGAATGGCTACACCTTC. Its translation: CASSPGNGYTF.

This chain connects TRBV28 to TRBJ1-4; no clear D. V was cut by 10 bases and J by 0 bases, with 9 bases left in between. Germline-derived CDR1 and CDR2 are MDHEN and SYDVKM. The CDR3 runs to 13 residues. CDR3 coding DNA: TGTGCCACCTGCGTTGCAACTAATGAAAAACTGTTTTTT. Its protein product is CATCVATNEKLFF.

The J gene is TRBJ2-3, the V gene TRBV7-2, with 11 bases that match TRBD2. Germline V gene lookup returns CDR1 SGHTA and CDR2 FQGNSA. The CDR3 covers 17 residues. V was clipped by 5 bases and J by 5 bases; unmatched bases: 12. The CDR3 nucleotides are TGTGCCAGCAGCAATCGGCCCCCCCTAGCGGGAGGAGATACGCAGTATTTT. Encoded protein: CASSNRPPLAGGDTQYF.

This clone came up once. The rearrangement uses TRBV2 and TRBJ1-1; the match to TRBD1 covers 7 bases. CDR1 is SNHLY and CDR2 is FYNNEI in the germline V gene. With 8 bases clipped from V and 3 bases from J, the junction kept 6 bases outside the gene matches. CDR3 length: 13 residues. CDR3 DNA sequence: TGTGCCAGCGGGGTAGGACAGGACACTGAAGCTTTCTTT. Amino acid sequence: CASGVGQDTEAFF. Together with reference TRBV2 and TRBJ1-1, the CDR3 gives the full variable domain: EPEVTQTPSHQVTQMGQEVILRCVPISNHLYFYWYRQILGQKVEFLVSFYNNEISEKSEIFDDQFSVERPDGSNFTLKIRSTKLEDSAMYFCASGVGQDTEAFFGQGTRLTVV.

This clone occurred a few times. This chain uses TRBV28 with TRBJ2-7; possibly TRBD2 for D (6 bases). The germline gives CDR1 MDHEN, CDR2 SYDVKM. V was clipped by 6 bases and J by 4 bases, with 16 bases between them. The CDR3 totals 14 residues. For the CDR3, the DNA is TGTGCCAGCAGCCTCCAGACTAGTAGGTACGAGCAGTACTTC. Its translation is CASSLQTSRYEQYF.

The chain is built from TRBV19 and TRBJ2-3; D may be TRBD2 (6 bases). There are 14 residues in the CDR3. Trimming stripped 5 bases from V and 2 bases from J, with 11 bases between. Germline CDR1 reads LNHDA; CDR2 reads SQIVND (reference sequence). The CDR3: CASSPGLNTDTQYF. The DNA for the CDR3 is TGTGCCAGTAGTCCGGGACTCAACACAGATACGCAGTATTTT.

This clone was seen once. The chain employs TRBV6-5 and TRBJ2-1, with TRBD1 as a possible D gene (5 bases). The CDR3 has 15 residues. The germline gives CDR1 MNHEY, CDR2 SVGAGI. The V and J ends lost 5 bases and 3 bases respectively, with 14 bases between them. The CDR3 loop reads CASSTDSYRYNEQFF. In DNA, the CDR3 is TGTGCCAGCAGTACCGACAGCTATCGCTACAATGAGCAGTTCTTC.

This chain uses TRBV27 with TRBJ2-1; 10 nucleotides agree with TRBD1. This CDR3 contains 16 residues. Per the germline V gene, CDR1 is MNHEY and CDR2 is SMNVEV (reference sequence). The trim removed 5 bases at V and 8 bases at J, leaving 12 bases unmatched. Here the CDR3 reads CASSTKTGQGYHEQFF. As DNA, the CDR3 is TGTGCCAGCAGTACCAAAACGGGACAGGGGTACCATGAGCAGTTCTTC.

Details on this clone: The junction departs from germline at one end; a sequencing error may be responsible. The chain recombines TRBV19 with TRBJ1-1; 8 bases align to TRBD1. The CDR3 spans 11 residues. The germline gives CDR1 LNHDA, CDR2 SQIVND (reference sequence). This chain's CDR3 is CASGQGTGAFF. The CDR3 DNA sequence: TGTGCCAGCGGACAGGGAACTGGAGCTTTCTTT.

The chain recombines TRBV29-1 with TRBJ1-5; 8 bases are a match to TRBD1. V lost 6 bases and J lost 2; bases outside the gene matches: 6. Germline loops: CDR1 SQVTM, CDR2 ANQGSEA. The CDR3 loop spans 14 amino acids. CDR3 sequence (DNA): TGCAGCGTCAGGACAGGGATGGGCAATCAGCCCCAGCATTTT. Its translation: CSVRTGMGNQPQHF.

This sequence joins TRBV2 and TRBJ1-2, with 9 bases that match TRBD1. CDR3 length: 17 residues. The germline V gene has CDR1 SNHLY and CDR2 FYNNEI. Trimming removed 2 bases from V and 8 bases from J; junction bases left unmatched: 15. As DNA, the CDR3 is TGTGCCAGCAGTGAACAAGGGGGGGACGGGACAGGGAAAGGCTACACCTTC. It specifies CASSEQGGDGTGKGYTF.

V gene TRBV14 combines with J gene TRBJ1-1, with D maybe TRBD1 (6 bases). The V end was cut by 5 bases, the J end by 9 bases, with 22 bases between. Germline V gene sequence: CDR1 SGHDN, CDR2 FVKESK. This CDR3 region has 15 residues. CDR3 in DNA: TGTGCCAGCAGCTCCCCGGGACACGGGGTATGGAAAGCTTTCTTT. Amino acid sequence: CASSSPGHGVWKAFF.

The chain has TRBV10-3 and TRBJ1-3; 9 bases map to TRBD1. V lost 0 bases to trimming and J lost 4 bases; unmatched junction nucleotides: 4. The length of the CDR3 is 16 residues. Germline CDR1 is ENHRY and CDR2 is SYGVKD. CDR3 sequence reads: CAISESQGARGNTIYF. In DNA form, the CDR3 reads TGTGCCATCAGTGAGTCACAGGGGGCAAGGGGAAACACCATATATTTT.

The CDR3 sequence: CATSDLSGGPLDTQYF. For the CDR3, the DNA is TGTGCCACCAGTGATTTGAGCGGGGGCCCCCTCGATACGCAGTATTTT. The chain carries TRBV24-1 and TRBJ2-3; 8 nucleotides agree with TRBD2. Unmatched junction bases numbered 7, after V lost 0 bases and J lost 6 bases. The CDR3 length is 16 residues. Germline CDR1 reads KGHDR; CDR2 reads SFDVKD.

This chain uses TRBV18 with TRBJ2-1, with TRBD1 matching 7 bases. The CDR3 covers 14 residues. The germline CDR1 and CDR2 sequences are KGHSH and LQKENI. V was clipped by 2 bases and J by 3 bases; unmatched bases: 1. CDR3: CASSPRTGYNEQFF. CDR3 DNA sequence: TGTGCCAGCTCACCAAGGACAGGCTACAATGAGCAGTTCTTC.

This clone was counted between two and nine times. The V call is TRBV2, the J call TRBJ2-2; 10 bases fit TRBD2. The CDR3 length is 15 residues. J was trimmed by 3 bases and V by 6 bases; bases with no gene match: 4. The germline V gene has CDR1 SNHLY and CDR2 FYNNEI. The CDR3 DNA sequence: TGTGCCAGCAGCGCTAGCGGGAGCGACACCGGGGAGCTGTTTTTT. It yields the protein CASSASGSDTGELFF.

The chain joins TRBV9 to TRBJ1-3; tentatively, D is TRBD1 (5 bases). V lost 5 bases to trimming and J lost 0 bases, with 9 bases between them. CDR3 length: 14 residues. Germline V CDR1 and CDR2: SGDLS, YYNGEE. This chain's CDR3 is CASSGASSGNTIYF. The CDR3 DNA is TGTGCCAGCAGTGGGGCCAGCTCTGGAAACACCATATATTTT.

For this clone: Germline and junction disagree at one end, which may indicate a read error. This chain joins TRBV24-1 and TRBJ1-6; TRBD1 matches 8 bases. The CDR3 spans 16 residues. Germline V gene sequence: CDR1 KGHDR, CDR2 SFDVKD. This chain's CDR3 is CATSDWDRMLDSPLYF. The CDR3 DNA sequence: TGTGCCACCAGTGATTGGGACAGGATGCTAGATTCACCCCTCTACTTT.

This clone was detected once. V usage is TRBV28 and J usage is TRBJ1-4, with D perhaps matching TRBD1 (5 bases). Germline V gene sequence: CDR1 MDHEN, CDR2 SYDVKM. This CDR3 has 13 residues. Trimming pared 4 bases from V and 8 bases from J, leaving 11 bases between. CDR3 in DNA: TGTGCCAGCAGTTCCGGGGGAGAGGAAAAACTGTTTTTT. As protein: CASSSGGEEKLFF. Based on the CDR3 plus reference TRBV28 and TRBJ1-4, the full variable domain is DVKVTQSSRYLVKRTGEKVFLECVQDMDHENMFWYRQDPGLGLRLIYFSYDVKMKEKGDIPEGYSVSREKKERFSLILESASTNQTSMYLCASSSGGEEKLFFGSGTQLSVL.

This CDR3 reads CSVIPGTGYGYTF. CDR3 in DNA: TGCAGCGTCATACCCGGGACAGGGTATGGCTACACCTTC. V gene TRBV29-1 combines with J gene TRBJ1-2, with TRBD1 matching 9 bases. Germline assignment: CDR1 SQVTM and CDR2 ANQGSEA. V was pared by 6 bases and J by 5 bases, with 7 bases of the junction left unmatched. This CDR3 contains 13 residues. Supplemented by reference TRBV29-1 and TRBJ1-2, the full variable domain reads SAVISQKPSRDICQRGTSLTIQCQVDSQVTMMFWYRQQPGQSLTLIATANQGSEATYESGFVIDKFPISRPNLTFSTLTVSNMSPEDSSIYLCSVIPGTGYGYTFGSGTRLTVV.

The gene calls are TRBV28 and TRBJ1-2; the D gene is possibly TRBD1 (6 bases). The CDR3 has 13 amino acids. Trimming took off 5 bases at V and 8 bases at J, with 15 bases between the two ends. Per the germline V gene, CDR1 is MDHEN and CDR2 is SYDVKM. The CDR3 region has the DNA TGTGCCAGCAGTCCCCCGGACAGTTGGGGCTACACCTTC. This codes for CASSPPDSWGYTF.

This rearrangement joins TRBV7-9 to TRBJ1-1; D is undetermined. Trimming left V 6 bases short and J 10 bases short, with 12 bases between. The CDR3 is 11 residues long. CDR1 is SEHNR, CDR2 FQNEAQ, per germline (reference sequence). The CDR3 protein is CASSYREVAFF. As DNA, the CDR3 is TGTGCCAGCAGTTATCGAGAGGTAGCTTTCTTT.

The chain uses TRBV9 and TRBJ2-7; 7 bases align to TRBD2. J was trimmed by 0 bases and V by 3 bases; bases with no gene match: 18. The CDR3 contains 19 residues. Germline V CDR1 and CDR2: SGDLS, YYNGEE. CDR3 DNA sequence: TGTGCCAGCAGCGGGGGTAATCGGGACCCTAGCGGAAGCTCCTACGAGCAGTACTTC. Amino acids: CASSGGNRDPSGSSYEQYF.

The CDR3 loop reads CASSEAGAGGTYEQYF. In DNA, the CDR3 is TGTGCCAGCAGTGAAGCGGGGGCGGGAGGGACCTACGAGCAGTACTTC. The genes are TRBV2 and TRBJ2-7; 9 bases align to TRBD2. The V and J ends lost 0 bases and 2 bases, in that order; junction bases with no gene match: 5. CDR1 and CDR2 (germline): SNHLY, FYNNEI. There are 16 residues in the CDR3.

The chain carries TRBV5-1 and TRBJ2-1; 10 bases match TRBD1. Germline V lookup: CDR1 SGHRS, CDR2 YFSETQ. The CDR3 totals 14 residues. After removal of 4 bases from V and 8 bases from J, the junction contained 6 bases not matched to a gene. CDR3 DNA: TGCGCCAGCAGCCGGGACAGGGGCTGGGATGAGCAGTTCTTC. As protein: CASSRDRGWDEQFF.

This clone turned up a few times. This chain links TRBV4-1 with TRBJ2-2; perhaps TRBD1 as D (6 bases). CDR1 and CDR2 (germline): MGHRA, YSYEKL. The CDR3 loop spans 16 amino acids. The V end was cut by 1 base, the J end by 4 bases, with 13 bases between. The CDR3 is CASSQVQTGGTGELFF. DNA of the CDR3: TGCGCCAGCAGCCAAGTCCAGACAGGAGGCACCGGGGAGCTGTTTTTT.

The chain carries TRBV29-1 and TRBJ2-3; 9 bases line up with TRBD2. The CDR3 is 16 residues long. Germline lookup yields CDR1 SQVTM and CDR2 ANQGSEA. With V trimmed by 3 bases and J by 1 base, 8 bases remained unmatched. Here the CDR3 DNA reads TGCAGCGTTGACCGTAGCGGGGGCCAACGCACAGATACGCAGTATTTT. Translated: CSVDRSGGQRTDTQYF.

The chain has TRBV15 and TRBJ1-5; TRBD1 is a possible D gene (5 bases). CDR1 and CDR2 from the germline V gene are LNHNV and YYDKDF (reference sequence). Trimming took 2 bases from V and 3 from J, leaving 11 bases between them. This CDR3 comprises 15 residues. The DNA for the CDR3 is TGTGCCACCAGCAGACCTACAGGAGACAATCAGCCCCAGCATTTT. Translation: CATSRPTGDNQPQHF. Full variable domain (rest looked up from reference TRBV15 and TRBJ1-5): DAMVIQNPRYQVTQFGKPVTLSCSQTLNHNVMYWYQQKSSQAPKLLFHYYDKDFNNEADTPDNFQSRRPNTSFCFLDIRSPGLGDTAMYLCATSRPTGDNQPQHFGDGTRLSIL.

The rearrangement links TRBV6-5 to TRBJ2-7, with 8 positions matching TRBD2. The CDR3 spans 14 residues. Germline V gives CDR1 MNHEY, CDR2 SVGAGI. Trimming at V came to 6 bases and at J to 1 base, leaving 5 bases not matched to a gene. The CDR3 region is CASRTSDTSYEQYF. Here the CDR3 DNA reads TGTGCCAGCAGGACTAGCGACACGTCCTACGAGCAGTACTTC.

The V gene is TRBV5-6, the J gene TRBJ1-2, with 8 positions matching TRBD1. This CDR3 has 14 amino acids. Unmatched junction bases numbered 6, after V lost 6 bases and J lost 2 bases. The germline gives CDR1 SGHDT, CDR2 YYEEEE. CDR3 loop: CASTRTGQNYGYTF. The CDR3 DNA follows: TGTGCCAGCACCAGGACAGGGCAAAACTATGGCTACACCTTC.

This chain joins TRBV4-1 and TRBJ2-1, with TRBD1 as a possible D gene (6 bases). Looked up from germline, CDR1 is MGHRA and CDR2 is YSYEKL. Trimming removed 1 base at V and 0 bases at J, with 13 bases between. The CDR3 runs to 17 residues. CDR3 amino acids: CASSQAMQGSSYNEQFF. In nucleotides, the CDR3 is TGCGCCAGCAGCCAAGCCATGCAGGGGAGCTCCTACAATGAGCAGTTCTTC.